The clone carrying this TCR beta chain was seen a few times. Its antigen is unknown. The CDR3 extends over 13 amino acids. CDR1 and CDR2 (germline): SGHTA, FQGNSA. The V gene lost 1 base and the J gene lost 7 bases, with 8 bases spanning the gap. These data belong to a study of T cells in localized non-small cell lung cancer. Notes on the study in general: T cell clonality was highest in uninvolved adjacent lung, above tumor. Investigators sequenced only a single tumor region, leaving heterogeneity possible. Appearing in adjacent lung were a median approximately 60 of the top 100 tumor clones.

Profiling relied on immunoSEQ multiplex PCR, and the TCRdb table lists in-frame clones only, not all of them. The sample holds approximately 22,000 clones, roughly nine tenths seen once. This material consisted of PBMCs, taken before any cancer treatment. This receptor was taken from a man aged 40 to 69 with stage II squamous cell lung carcinoma. The gene calls are TRBV7-2 and TRBJ2-1; D unclear. This CDR3 is CASSLEAENEQFF. The CDR3 nucleotides read TGTGCCAGCAGCTTAGAGGCAGAAAATGAGCAGTTCTTC.